This TCR beta chain was sequenced for a study of shared clonotypes between healthy human individuals. Study-level background: Participating donors consisted of two women and a few men aged 18 to 49.

Trimming removed 2 bases from V and 3 bases from J; junction bases left unmatched: 18. Germline V gene data show CDR1 as SGHRS and CDR2 as YFSETQ. The CDR3 is 19 amino acids. At a deep level, the assay was run. The replicate PCRs on unsorted PBMC were given about 320 ng DNA, which is 25,000 to 35,000 T cell genomes. Authors' analysis steps: ImmunoSEQ gave junction-only sequences without quality scores, so filtering differed. Sequencing used immunoSEQ multiplex PCR; TCRdb keeps in-frame clones, though not all of them. V, J and clone size reflect that table, while D and trimming were determined from the DNA. The table lists about 560,000 clones, around 80% of them singletons.

V usage is TRBV5-1 and J usage is TRBJ2-7, with 9 bases identical to TRBD2. This TCR derives from a woman in her 40s in good health. Some clones in this sample may be carry-over from other donors' samples. The sequencing sample was made of PBMCs. The CDR3 here is CASSFNLKSLAGVIYEQYF. The CDR3 region has the DNA TGCGCCAGCAGCTTTAATCTGAAATCTTTAGCGGGAGTTATCTACGAGCAGTACTTC.